One sample yielded the 9 T cell receptor beta chains listed below, sequenced in a study of shared clonotypes between healthy human individuals. The naive CD8 fraction comprised CD45RO-negative cells positively selected for CCR7 and excluded terminally differentiated effector memory CD45RA+ cells. Using immunoSEQ multiplex PCR, the repertoire was profiled, and TCRdb retains in-frame clones only, with some absent. The sample contains about 2.2 million clones, 85% to 95% of which appear only once. The specimen was naive CD8+ T cells from PBMCs. These receptors were collected from a young man in good health. Some clones in this sample may be carry-over from other donors' samples.

This chain connects TRBV28 to TRBJ2-1, with TRBD1 identical over 8 bases. The V gene's germline CDR1 is MDHEN and CDR2 SYDVKM. The CDR3 spans 15 residues. The trim removed 7 bases at V and 7 bases at J, leaving 12 bases unmatched. The CDR3 sequence is CASNERQGRRNEQFF. The CDR3 nucleotides are TGTGCCAGCAATGAGAGACAGGGGAGACGAAATGAGCAGTTCTTC.

This sequence joins TRBV27 and TRBJ2-2, with 7 bases that match TRBD1. CDR1 is MNHEY, CDR2 SMNVEV, per germline (reference sequence). Trimming at V came to 5 bases and at J to 4 bases, leaving 10 bases not matched to a gene. The CDR3 is 16 amino acids. The CDR3 is CASSTSSGQTTGELFF. The CDR3 nucleotides are TGTGCCAGCAGTACCTCCTCGGGACAGACCACCGGGGAGCTGTTTTTT.

The V and J genes are TRBV29-1 and TRBJ2-7, with 13 bases lining up with TRBD2. Germline CDR1 SQVTM, CDR2 ANQGSEA. The CDR3 is made up of 16 amino acids. V lost 2 bases and J lost 1; bases outside the gene matches: 5. Written as DNA, the CDR3 is TGCAGCGTTGAACTAGGACTAGCGGGGGTTTCCTACGAGCAGTACTTC. Translation gives CSVELGLAGVSYEQYF.

This clone was counted once. The chain uses TRBV28 and TRBJ1-2, with TRBD1 matching 7 bases. J lost 4 bases, V lost 5 bases, and 7 bases had no gene match. This CDR3 is built from 14 residues. Germline values: CDR1 MDHEN, CDR2 SYDVKM. The CDR3 reads CASSPHRGSYGYTF. As DNA, the CDR3 is TGTGCCAGCAGTCCCCACAGGGGTTCCTATGGCTACACCTTC.

This chain links TRBV10-3 with TRBJ1-1; 11 positions agree with TRBD1. V trimming: 3 bases; J trimming: 5 bases; junction bases outside the gene matches: 5. The CDR3 totals 15 residues. Germline assignment: CDR1 ENHRY and CDR2 SYGVKD. The CDR3 region has the DNA TGTGCCATCAGTGATTCCGGGACAGGGGGAACTGAAGCTTTCTTT. As protein: CAISDSGTGGTEAFF.

This clone was detected once. The genes are TRBV25-1 and TRBJ1-2, with unresolved D. This CDR3 comprises 14 residues. The germline V gene encodes CDR1 MGHDK and CDR2 SYGVNS. The ends were cut back, 1 base at V and 5 bases at J, with 11 bases in the middle. CDR3 loop: CASSESSFSYGYTF. CDR3 sequence (DNA): TGTGCCAGCAGTGAATCGTCATTTTCTTATGGCTACACCTTC.

The chain has TRBV25-1 and TRBJ1-2, with TRBD1 matching over 10 bases. V lost 4 bases to trimming and J lost 5 bases; unmatched junction nucleotides: 10. CDR3 length: 16 amino acids. The V gene's germline CDR1 is MGHDK and CDR2 SYGVNS. In DNA form, the CDR3 reads TGTGCCAGCAGTGCTCCGGCGGGACAGGGGTTTTATGGCTACACCTTC. Residues: CASSAPAGQGFYGYTF.

The chain links TRBV29-1 to TRBJ2-5, with unresolved D. This CDR3 comprises 13 residues. The germline CDR1 and CDR2 sequences are SQVTM and ANQGSEA. Trimming left V 1 base short and J 3 bases short, with 9 bases between. CDR3 in amino acids: CSVEAGREETQYF. The CDR3 coding sequence is TGCAGCGTTGAAGCGGGTAGGGAAGAGACCCAGTACTTC. Filled out from reference TRBV29-1 and TRBJ2-5, the complete variable domain reads SAVISQKPSRDICQRGTSLTIQCQVDSQVTMMFWYRQQPGQSLTLIATANQGSEATYESGFVIDKFPISRPNLTFSTLTVSNMSPEDSSIYLCSVEAGREETQYFGPGTRLLVL.

The chain recombines TRBV4-3 with TRBJ2-7; D is unclear. Germline CDR1 is LGHNA and CDR2 is YSLEER. V lost 4 bases, J lost 3 bases, and 13 bases lay in between. The CDR3 spans 14 residues. The CDR3 bases are TGCGCCAGCAGCCTCACGCAGGCCGGCTACGAGCAGTACTTC. The encoded protein is CASSLTQAGYEQYF.